Below, 26 T cell receptor beta chains from the same sample are listed, as sequenced in a study of control samples from healthy donors and cancer patients. Assay: immunoSEQ multiplex PCR; the TCRdb copy retains only in-frame clones and omits some. The table shows roughly 160,000 clones, with roughly 94% occurring only once. Sequencing used PBMCs. Receptors were obtained from a man in his sixties with colorectal cancer.

This chain joins TRBV19 and TRBJ1-5, with D possibly being TRBD1 (6 bases). CDR3 length: 10 residues. CDR1 and CDR2 from the germline V gene are LNHDA and SQIVND (reference sequence). V was trimmed by 10 bases and J by 8 bases, leaving 9 bases between them. CDR3 loop: CAIQGKPQHF. The CDR3 region has the DNA TGTGCCATTCAGGGGAAGCCCCAGCATTTT.

The V call is TRBV2, the J call TRBJ1-5, with 7 bases identical to TRBD1. The germline CDR1 and CDR2 sequences are SNHLY and FYNNEI. With 7 bases clipped from V and 3 bases from J, the junction kept 9 bases outside the gene matches. The CDR3 length is 15 residues. This CDR3 is CASNERGLNNQPQHF. In DNA form, the CDR3 reads TGTGCCAGCAACGAAAGGGGGCTAAACAATCAGCCCCAGCATTTT. The full variable domain, completed using reference TRBV2 and TRBJ1-5, is EPEVTQTPSHQVTQMGQEVILRCVPISNHLYFYWYRQILGQKVEFLVSFYNNEISEKSEIFDDQFSVERPDGSNFTLKIRSTKLEDSAMYFCASNERGLNNQPQHFGDGTRLSIL.

The chain recombines TRBV28 with TRBJ2-3; TRBD2 is a possible D gene (7 bases). The CDR3 extends over 15 amino acids. CDR1 is MDHEN, CDR2 SYDVKM, per germline. With 5 bases removed from V and 0 bases from J, the gap between germline ends came to 12 bases. The CDR3 region is CASSRGGRSTDTQYF. The CDR3, as DNA: TGTGCCAGCAGTCGCGGGGGCCGAAGCACAGATACGCAGTATTTT. The full variable domain, its missing parts supplied by reference TRBV28 and TRBJ2-3, is DVKVTQSSRYLVKRTGEKVFLECVQDMDHENMFWYRQDPGLGLRLIYFSYDVKMKEKGDIPEGYSVSREKKERFSLILESASTNQTSMYLCASSRGGRSTDTQYFGPGTRLTVL.

About this clone: The sample contains more than one DNA sequence encoding this CDR3. This chain links TRBV5-1 with TRBJ2-5; D call uncertain. The V and J ends lost 0 bases and 0 bases respectively, with 6 bases between them. The CDR3 contains 14 residues. Per germline, CDR1 SGHRS and CDR2 YFSETQ. The CDR3 region is CASSLGGYQETQYF. The CDR3 nucleotides are TGCGCCAGCAGCTTGGGCGGATACCAAGAGACCCAGTACTTC.

This CDR3 reads CATSDSGTSRTGELFF. As DNA, the CDR3 is TGTGCCACCAGTGATTCCGGGACTAGTCGGACCGGGGAGCTGTTTTTT. The chain links TRBV24-1 to TRBJ2-2, with 8 nucleotides matching TRBD2. Trimming at V came to 2 bases and at J to 5 bases, leaving 6 bases not matched to a gene. This CDR3 has 16 amino acids. CDR1 and CDR2 (germline): KGHDR, SFDVKD.

This clone appeared a few times. The V gene is TRBV11-2, the J gene TRBJ2-5, with 11 bases aligning to TRBD2. Per the germline V gene, CDR1 is SGHAT and CDR2 is FQNNGV. The CDR3 extends over 14 amino acids. Germline trimming cut 4 bases from V and 5 bases from J; bases unmatched to any gene: 3. The CDR3 protein is CASSSTSGTETQYF. Written as DNA, the CDR3 is TGTGCCAGCAGCTCGACTAGCGGGACGGAGACCCAGTACTTC.

The chain uses TRBV2 and TRBJ2-7; D not resolved. V lost 6 bases and J lost 4, with 7 bases in between. The CDR3 is made up of 11 amino acids. The germline gives CDR1 SNHLY, CDR2 FYNNEI. DNA of the CDR3: TGTGCCAGCAGCACTTTATACGAGCAGTACTTC. Translation: CASSTLYEQYF.

CDR3 loop: CASSLGGEAFF. Written as DNA, the CDR3 is TGTGCCAGCAGTTTGGGGGGTGAAGCTTTCTTT. The chain couples TRBV25-1 to TRBJ1-1, with a weak D call TRBD1 (5 bases). V lost 5 bases and J lost 7, with 8 bases in between. This CDR3 comprises 11 residues. Per the germline V gene, CDR1 is MGHDK and CDR2 is SYGVNS.

V and J are TRBV11-2 and TRBJ1-6; D might be TRBD1 (5 bases). This CDR3 has 15 amino acids. The V gene's germline CDR1 is SGHAT and CDR2 FQNNGV. The V end was cut by 2 bases, the J end by 9 bases, with 14 bases between. The chain's CDR3 is CASSLNGGFGSPLHF. CDR3 sequence (DNA): TGTGCCAGCAGCTTAAACGGGGGATTTGGTTCACCCCTCCACTTT.

The chain employs TRBV9 and TRBJ2-3; D remains ambiguous. There are 15 residues in the CDR3. Germline V gene sequence: CDR1 SGDLS, CDR2 YYNGEE. Trimming removed 0 bases at V and 2 bases at J, with 10 bases between. CDR3 sequence: CASSVEPINTDTQYF. The CDR3 region has the DNA TGTGCCAGCAGCGTAGAGCCCATTAACACAGATACGCAGTATTTT.

V is TRBV5-1 and J is TRBJ2-5, with TRBD2 as a possible D gene (6 bases). Between the trimmed V and J ends, which lost 0 bases and 4 bases, there was a span of 19 bases. The CDR3 has 17 residues. CDR1 and CDR2 from the germline V gene are SGHRS and YFSETQ. The CDR3 coding sequence is TGCGCCAGCAGCTTGGAAGTAGTGGTTGTGGAGGGAGAGACCCAGTACTTC. It encodes CASSLEVVVVEGETQYF.

The chain couples TRBV5-1 to TRBJ2-7; D gene ambiguous. Germline V gives CDR1 SGHRS, CDR2 YFSETQ. Trimming took 3 bases from V and 6 from J, leaving 19 bases between them. The CDR3 has 15 residues. The CDR3 DNA sequence: TGCGCCAGCAGCTCGGGTGGCGGACCCCCGGGCGAGCAGTACTTC. This gives the protein CASSSGGGPPGEQYF.

In this sample, this clone turned up once. The chain carries TRBV5-6 and TRBJ2-5; 10 positions match TRBD1. Germline CDR1 reads SGHDT; CDR2 reads YYEEEE. V dropped 3 bases and J dropped 3; count of bases not matched to a gene: 2. This CDR3 region has 14 residues. The CDR3 coding sequence is TGTGCCAGCAGCTGGGGGACAGGGGAAGAGACCCAGTACTTC. It codes for CASSWGTGEETQYF.

V and J are TRBV11-1 and TRBJ2-5; maybe TRBD1 (6 bases). CDR1 is SGHAT, CDR2 FQDESV, per germline (reference sequence). This CDR3 has 15 amino acids. Trimming pared 2 bases from V and 2 bases from J, leaving 12 bases between. CDR3 in amino acids: CASSLLGTLQETQYF. The CDR3 nucleotides are TGTGCCAGCAGCTTATTAGGGACACTTCAAGAGACCCAGTACTTC.

V and J are TRBV6-2 or TRBV6-3 and TRBJ2-5; 10 positions match TRBD2. The V gene's germline CDR1 is MNHEY and CDR2 SVGEGT. Unmatched junction bases numbered 7, after V lost 4 bases and J lost 2 bases. The CDR3 length is 16 residues. DNA of the CDR3: TGTGCCAGCAGTTTATTAGCGGGGGGACCGCAAGAGACCCAGTACTTC. Its translation: CASSLLAGGPQETQYF.

This chain links TRBV7-2 with TRBJ2-7; D possibly corresponds to TRBD2 (6 bases). The length of the CDR3 is 15 residues. V lost 3 bases and J 0 bases, leaving 12 bases between the germline ends. The germline CDR1 and CDR2 sequences are SGHTA and FQGNSA. In DNA, the CDR3 is TGTGCCAGCAGCTTCGGGGGTACTGACTCCTACGAGCAGTACTTC. Its translation is CASSFGGTDSYEQYF.

The chain links TRBV7-2 to TRBJ1-6; D remains ambiguous. This CDR3 has 17 amino acids. V dropped 5 bases and J dropped 0 bases, with 14 bases sitting between them. In germline, CDR1 is SGHTA, CDR2 FQGNSA. For the CDR3, the DNA is TGTGCCAGCAGCACCCTCCCCCAGAGCTCCTATAATTCACCCCTCCACTTT. Encoded protein: CASSTLPQSSYNSPLHF. The full variable domain, completed using reference TRBV7-2 and TRBJ1-6, is GAGVSQSPSNKVTEKGKDVELRCDPISGHTALYWYRQSLGQGLEFLIYFQGNSAPDKSGLPSDRFSAERTGGSVSTLTIQRTQQEDSAVYLCASSTLPQSSYNSPLHFGNGTRLTVT.

The V and J genes are TRBV19 and TRBJ1-2; D perhaps matches TRBD1 (5 bases). CDR1 and CDR2 (germline): LNHDA, SQIVND (reference sequence). This CDR3 is built from 14 residues. V lost 10 bases and J 6 bases, leaving 21 bases between the germline ends. The CDR3 here is CAISSGRARDGYTF. CDR3 in DNA: TGTGCCATCTCGTCCGGGAGAGCCAGGGATGGCTACACCTTC.

The gene calls are TRBV6-2 or TRBV6-3 and TRBJ1-5; D remains unclear. Germline V gives CDR1 MNHEY, CDR2 SVGEGT. Trimming stripped 2 bases from V and 3 bases from J, with 8 bases between. The CDR3 runs 14 residues. The CDR3 spells CASSYTSHNQPQHF. The CDR3 nucleotides are TGTGCCAGCAGTTACACTTCCCACAATCAGCCCCAGCATTTT.

The chain combines TRBV18 with TRBJ1-1, with TRBD1 identical over 10 bases. Germline V gene sequence: CDR1 KGHSH, CDR2 LQKENI. This CDR3 is built from 14 residues. The J segment lost 5 bases and the V segment lost 3 bases, leaving 3 bases of the junction unmatched. The DNA for the CDR3 is TGTGCCAGCTCACCTGCGGGACAGGGGACTGAAGCTTTCTTT. Residues: CASSPAGQGTEAFF.

On this clone: At one boundary the junction diverges from the germline segment, which might be a read error. Other DNA sequences within the sample encode an identical CDR3. The chain carries TRBV5-4 and TRBJ1-2, with 10 bases identical to TRBD1. The length of the CDR3 is 15 residues. Per germline, CDR1 SGHNT and CDR2 YYREEE (reference sequence). In nucleotides, the CDR3 is TGTGCAAGCAGCGCGGATTTGGGACAGGGGAAGGGCTACACCTTC. Its translation: CASSADLGQGKGYTF.

This chain joins TRBV12-5 and TRBJ1-1, with TRBD1 matching 7 bases. The trim removed 0 bases at V and 0 bases at J, leaving 4 bases unmatched. The CDR3 has 16 amino acids. In germline, CDR1 is LGHNT, CDR2 FRNRAP. DNA of the CDR3: TGTGCTAGTGGTTTGGTACAGGGGTTTATGAACACTGAAGCTTTCTTT. It is translated as CASGLVQGFMNTEAFF.

This chain links TRBV10-1 with TRBJ2-2; TRBD1 matches 9 bases. The V gene end was trimmed by 6 bases and the J gene end by 6 bases; junction bases not matched to a gene: 2. Germline V gives CDR1 WNHNN, CDR2 SYGVQD (reference sequence). The CDR3 contains 13 residues. CDR3 residues: CASRGQGPGELFF. CDR3 sequence (DNA): TGCGCCAGCAGGGGACAGGGACCCGGGGAGCTGTTTTTT.

This chain connects TRBV4-1 to TRBJ2-7; 14 bases are a match to TRBD2. Germline CDR1 reads MGHRA; CDR2 reads YSYEKL. The ends lost 4 bases at V and 0 bases at J; junction bases unmatched: 8. The CDR3 is made up of 18 amino acids. The CDR3 DNA follows: TGCGCCAGCAGCCTTCGGACTAGCGGGGGGCCAACCTCCTACGAGCAGTACTTC. The encoded protein is CASSLRTSGGPTSYEQYF.

The CDR3 bases are TGCGCCAGCAGCTTTCGGGGTCTAGCGGGGACCGACACAGATACGCAGTATTTT. It specifies CASSFRGLAGTDTDTQYF. The chain links TRBV5-1 to TRBJ2-3, with TRBD2 matching over 9 bases. This CDR3 has 18 amino acids. Germline V CDR1 and CDR2: SGHRS, YFSETQ. The junction had 12 bases not matched to a gene; V was cut back by 2 bases and J by 2 bases.

The chain employs TRBV28 and TRBJ1-2, with TRBD1 matching 9 bases. There are 14 residues in the CDR3. Germline lookup yields CDR1 MDHEN and CDR2 SYDVKM. Trimming took 8 bases from V and 8 from J; bases not matched to a gene: 12. CDR3: CASRNTGGAYGYTF. In nucleotides, the CDR3 is TGTGCCAGCCGGAATACAGGGGGCGCGTACGGCTACACCTTC.